This is a list of T cell receptor beta chains from one sample in a study of post-analysis software for immune sequencing data. Using its own MiXCR run on the PCR reads, TCRdb lists one record per CDR3 protein. The sample comprises some 190,000 distinct CDR3 sequences, 29% of which are singletons, and nearly 3.5% rests with the top ten. The specimen sequenced was blood. The receptors stem from a girl between 2 and 17 years old with multiple sclerosis. The CDR3 runs from the conserved cysteine through the conserved F or W. A D gene is named only where the DNA matches it firmly. Size tells how often a clone was seen (once, few, many) or the class of an expanded clone, and some rows leave it out.

>-|TRBJ2-3|many|TRBV6-6
CASNEGGTDTQYF
TGTGCCAGCAACGAGGGCGGCACAGATACGCAGTATTTT
>-|TRBJ1-1|many|TRBV28
CASSPGGTEAFF
TGTGCCAGCAGCCCCGGGGGGACTGAAGCTTTCTTT
>-|TRBJ2-1|-|TRBV7-2
CASSSPGNEQFF
TGTGCCAGCAGCTCCCCGGGCAATGAGCAGTTCTTC
>-|TRBJ1-5|-|TRBV7-9
CASSLDEGQPQHF
TGTGCCAGCAGCTTAGATGAGGGTCAGCCCCAGCATTTT
>TRBD1|TRBJ2-7|many|TRBV7-2
CASSPQTGLEQYF
TGTGCCAGCAGCCCCCAGACAGGGTTGGAGCAGTACTTC
>-|TRBJ1-6|-|TRBV20-1
CSAREVRGDSPLHF
TGCAGTGCTAGAGAAGTCAGGGGTGATTCACCCCTCCACTTT
>TRBD1|TRBJ1-4|few|TRBV5-1
CASSSLRQGGFEKLFF
TGCGCCAGCAGCTCCTTAAGACAGGGCGGTTTCGAAAAACTGTTTTTT
>-|TRBJ1-1|few|TRBV7-9
CASSLPPGMVNTEAFF
TGTGCCAGCAGCTTACCGCCAGGGATGGTGAACACTGAAGCTTTCTTT
>TRBD2|TRBJ2-1|many|TRBV6-5
CASSYRTSGHNEQFF
TGTGCCAGCAGTTACAGGACTAGCGGACACAATGAGCAGTTCTTC
>-|TRBJ1-2|many|TRBV10-3
CAISMDRDYGYTF
TGTGCCATCAGTATGGACCGAGACTATGGCTACACCTTC
>-|TRBJ2-2|few|TRBV5-1
CASSLSTVGNTGELFF
TGCGCCAGCAGCCTTAGTACCGTTGGGAACACCGGGGAGCTGTTTTTT
>TRBD1|TRBJ1-1|-|TRBV6-2/TRBV6-3
CASSLAGQGTEAFF
TGTGCCAGCAGTCTCGCGGGACAGGGAACTGAAGCTTTCTTT
>-|TRBJ1-2|-|TRBV12-3/TRBV12-4
CASSYGGYGHTF
TGTGCCAGCAGTTACGGGGGCTATGGCCACACCTTC
>-|TRBJ2-1|many|TRBV6-1
CASSETDSYNEQFF
TGTGCCAGCAGTGAGACAGACTCCTACAATGAGCAGTTCTTC
>TRBD1|TRBJ2-2|-|TRBV9
CASSVAGGITGELFF
TGTGCCAGCAGCGTGGCAGGGGGCATCACCGGGGAGCTGTTTTTT
>-|TRBJ2-1|many|TRBV5-1
CASSSGSVGVRYNEQFF
TGCGCCAGCAGCTCGGGGAGCGTGGGGGTTCGGTACAATGAGCAGTTCTTC
>-|TRBJ1-1|few|TRBV20-1
CSARTHLTGNTEAFF
TGCAGTGCTAGAACCCACCTAACAGGGAACACTGAAGCTTTCTTT
>TRBD1|TRBJ1-1|-|TRBV2
CASRDKTGYTEAFF
TGTGCCAGCAGGGATAAGACAGGGTACACTGAAGCTTTCTTT
>-|TRBJ1-1|-|TRBV7-8
CVSSLVRADTEAFF
TGTGTCAGCAGCTTAGTACGGGCGGACACTGAAGCTTTCTTT
>-|TRBJ1-4|-|TRBV20-1
CSARPTGWDEKLFF
TGCAGTGCTAGACCGACAGGTTGGGATGAAAAACTGTTTTTT
>-|TRBJ1-4|-|TRBV20-1
CSANRAGEKLFF
TGCAGTGCTAACAGAGCTGGTGAAAAACTGTTTTTT
>TRBD1|TRBJ1-6|-|TRBV20-1
CGARVVGGRSSPLHF
TGCGGTGCTAGAGTGGTAGGGGGCCGGAGTTCACCTCTCCACTTT
>TRBD1|TRBJ1-2|many|TRBV9
CASRDRGGGYTF
TGTGCCAGCAGAGACAGGGGGGGCGGCTACACCTTC
>-|TRBJ2-1|few|TRBV11-2
CASSPLTTFSYNEQFF
TGTGCCAGCAGTCCCCTAACGACATTCTCCTACAATGAGCAGTTCTTC
>-|TRBJ2-5|few|TRBV5-5
CASSSARVEETQYF
TGTGCCAGCAGCTCAGCCCGGGTGGAAGAGACCCAGTACTTC
>TRBD2|TRBJ2-7|-|TRBV5-1
CASSLETSGTHEQYF
TGCGCCAGCAGCTTGGAGACTAGCGGGACCCACGAGCAGTACTTC
>TRBD1|TRBJ1-6|-|TRBV15
CATSSDRDNSPLHF
TGTGCCACCAGCAGCGACAGGGATAATTCACCCCTCCACTTT
>-|TRBJ2-7|-|TRBV7-2
CASSPTLARHEQYF
TGTGCCAGCAGCCCCACACTAGCCAGGCACGAGCAGTACTTC
>-|TRBJ2-5|-|TRBV25-1
CASSDSLLQETQYF
TGTGCCAGCAGTGACAGCCTCCTCCAAGAGACCCAGTACTTC
>-|TRBJ2-6|-|TRBV12-3/TRBV12-4
CASSFRSSGANVRTF
TGTGCCAGCAGTTTTAGGTCCTCTGGGGCCAACGTCCGGACTTTC
>-|TRBJ2-5|-|TRBV19
CASTEETQYF
TGTGCCAGCACCGAAGAGACCCAGTACTTC
>-|TRBJ2-4|many|TRBV27
CASSIRQGPKNIQYF
TGTGCCAGCAGTATTAGGCAGGGTCCCAAAAACATTCAGTACTTC
>TRBD1|TRBJ1-5|few|TRBV20-1
CSANTGDNQPQHF
TGCAGTGCTAATACAGGGGACAATCAGCCCCAGCATTTT
>-|TRBJ2-3|many|TRBV28
CASRVVPTDTQYF
TGTGCCAGCCGGGTGGTCCCCACAGATACGCAGTATTTT
>-|TRBJ2-3|many|TRBV2
CASSRATSTDTQYF
TGTGCCAGCAGCAGGGCGACTAGCACAGATACGCAGTATTTT
>-|TRBJ2-5|many|TRBV7-9
CASSRGWEQYF
TGTGCCAGCAGTCGGGGATGGGAGCAGTACTTC
>-|TRBJ1-1|-|TRBV20-1
CSAPRGTEAFF
TGCAGTGCCCCCCGAGGGACTGAAGCTTTCTTT
>-|TRBJ2-5|-|TRBV13
CASSLGRGRNEQYF
TGTGCCAGCAGCTTAGGACGAGGTCGGAATGAGCAGTACTTC
>TRBD2|TRBJ2-7|-|TRBV30
CAWSVGAGGYEQYF
TGTGCCTGGAGTGTTGGAGCGGGAGGGTACGAGCAGTACTTC
>-|TRBJ1-3|-|TRBV20-1
CSARDPNRAGGNTIYF
TGCAGTGCTAGAGATCCCAACCGGGCAGGTGGAAACACCATATATTTT
>-|TRBJ2-7|many|TRBV12-3/TRBV12-4
CASSLTDTYEQYF
TGTGCCAGCAGTTTGACAGACACCTACGAGCAGTACTTC
>-|TRBJ2-3|many|TRBV5-4
CASSLYRETDTQYF
TGTGCCAGCAGCTTGTATCGGGAAACAGATACGCAGTATTTT
>-|TRBJ2-7|-|TRBV15
CATSREKGYEQYF
TGTGCCACCAGCCGAGAAAAGGGATACGAGCAGTACTTC
>-|TRBJ1-5|few|TRBV29-1
CSVKGNGNQPQHF
TGCAGCGTCAAAGGGAACGGCAATCAGCCCCAGCATTTT
>-|TRBJ2-1|-|TRBV5-6
CAGSLGSGLYNEQFF
TGTGCCGGCAGCTTGGGTAGCGGCCTATACAATGAGCAGTTCTTC
>-|TRBJ2-7|many|TRBV29-1
CSVDGPDGRPYEQYF
TGCAGCGTTGATGGGCCCGACGGGCGCCCCTACGAGCAGTACTTC
>TRBD2|TRBJ2-3|-|TRBV7-2
CASSSSGLAGITDTQYF
TGTGCCAGCAGCTCCTCTGGACTAGCGGGGATCACAGATACGCAGTATTTT
>-|TRBJ1-4|-|TRBV4-1
CASSQDSGWATNEKLFF
TGCGCCAGCAGCCAAGATTCGGGTTGGGCGACTAATGAAAAACTGTTTTTT
>TRBD2|TRBJ2-3|few|TRBV2
CASTRTSGIVDTQYF
TGTGCCAGCACAAGGACTAGCGGGATTGTAGATACGCAGTATTTT
>-|TRBJ1-5|-|TRBV30
CACNWRVDQPQHF
TGTGCCTGTAATTGGAGGGTCGATCAGCCCCAGCATTTT
>TRBD2|TRBJ2-5|few|TRBV3-1
CASSQEWASGEETQYF
TGTGCCAGCAGCCAAGAATGGGCTAGCGGGGAAGAGACCCAGTACTTC
>-|TRBJ1-6|many|TRBV4-1
CASSPFVPEAYNSPLHF
TGCGCCAGCAGCCCTTTCGTCCCAGAAGCGTATAATTCACCCCTCCACTTT
>-|TRBJ1-1|-|TRBV5-1
CASSLAAMNTEAFF
TGCGCCAGCAGCTTGGCAGCGATGAACACTGAAGCTTTCTTT
>-|TRBJ2-4|many|TRBV28
CASSLSEIAKNIQYF
TGTGCCAGCAGTTTATCCGAGATAGCCAAAAACATTCAGTACTTC
>-|TRBJ1-5|few|TRBV20-1
CSARGSEGSNQPQHF
TGCAGTGCTAGAGGATCGGAGGGTAGCAATCAGCCCCAGCATTTT